This T cell receptor beta chain was identified in a study of cytomegalovirus exposure and HLA in healthy donors. Whole-study findings and limits: Later analysis identified 16,000 or so TCR beta sequences associated with HLA alleles, using a false discovery rate threshold of 0.05.

This CDR3 region has 17 residues. V dropped 1 base and J dropped 4 bases, with 17 bases sitting between them. CDR1 and CDR2 from the germline V gene are LNHNV and YYDKDF (reference sequence). The PCR contained 60 Vbeta and 13 Jbeta primers. The protocol was immunoSEQ multiplex PCR, while the TCRdb copy is restricted to in-frame clones and leaves out a portion. In the table there are about 190,000 clones, 60% to 80% of which are singletons. Worth noting for this clone: The antigen is not known.

This receptor was obtained from a woman between 18 and 30 years old in good health and CMV-seronegative. The J gene is TRBJ1-5, the V gene TRBV15; D is ambiguous. The material sequenced was PBMCs. The CDR3 spells CATSRGFLEGSNQPQHF. CDR3 sequence (DNA): TGTGCCACCAGCAGAGGATTTCTCGAGGGCAGTAATCAGCCCCAGCATTTT. The complete variable domain, with remaining parts taken from reference TRBV15 and TRBJ1-5, reads DAMVIQNPRYQVTQFGKPVTLSCSQTLNHNVMYWYQQKSSQAPKLLFHYYDKDFNNEADTPDNFQSRRPNTSFCFLDIRSPGLGDTAMYLCATSRGFLEGSNQPQHFGDGTRLSIL.